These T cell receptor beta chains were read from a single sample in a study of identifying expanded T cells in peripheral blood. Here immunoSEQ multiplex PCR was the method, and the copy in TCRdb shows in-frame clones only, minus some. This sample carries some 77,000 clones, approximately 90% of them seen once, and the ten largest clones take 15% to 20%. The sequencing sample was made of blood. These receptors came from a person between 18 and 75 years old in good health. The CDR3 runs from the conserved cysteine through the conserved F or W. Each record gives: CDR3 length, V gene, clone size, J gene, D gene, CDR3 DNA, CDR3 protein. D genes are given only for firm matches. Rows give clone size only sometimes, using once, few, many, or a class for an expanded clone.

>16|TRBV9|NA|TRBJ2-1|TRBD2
TGTGCCAGCAGCCCTGGAGCGGGGACCTCCTACAATGAGCAGTTCTTC
CASSPGAGTSYNEQFF
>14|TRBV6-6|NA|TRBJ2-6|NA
TGTGCCAGCAGTTACCCCTCTGGGGCCAACGTCCTGACTTTC
CASSYPSGANVLTF
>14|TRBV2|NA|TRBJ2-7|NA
TGTGCCAGCAGTCCGAGGACGGCGTCCTACGAGCAGTACTTC
CASSPRTASYEQYF
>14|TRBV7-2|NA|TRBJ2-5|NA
TGTGCCAGCAGCGTCCGGGGGCTCGGAGAGACCCAGTACTTC
CASSVRGLGETQYF
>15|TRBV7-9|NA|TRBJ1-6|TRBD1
TGTGCCAGCAGCTCGCCGACAGGGGGGAATTCACCCCTCCACTTT
CASSSPTGGNSPLHF
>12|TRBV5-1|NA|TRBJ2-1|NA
TGCGCCAGCAGCTTGGGGTTCAATGAGCAGTTCTTC
CASSLGFNEQFF
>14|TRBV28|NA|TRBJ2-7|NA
TGTGCCAGCCGGCAGGGGGGGGAATTCTACGAGCAGTACTTC
CASRQGGEFYEQYF
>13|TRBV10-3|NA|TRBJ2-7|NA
TGTGCCATCAGTTTGGACCTTACCTACGAGCAGTACTTC
CAISLDLTYEQYF
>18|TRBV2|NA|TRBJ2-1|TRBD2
TGTGCCAGCAGTGTTCACGGACTAGCGGGGGGCCCTACCAATGAGCAGTTCTTC
CASSVHGLAGGPTNEQFF
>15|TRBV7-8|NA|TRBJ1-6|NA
TGTGCCAGCAGCTTACACCGAAGTTATAATTCACCCCTCCACTTT
CASSLHRSYNSPLHF
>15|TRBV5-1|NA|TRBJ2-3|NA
TGCGCCAGCAGCTTGGGAGGTTGGGGGACAGATACGCAGTATTTT
CASSLGGWGTDTQYF
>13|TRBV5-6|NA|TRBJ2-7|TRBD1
TGTGCCAGCAGCTTACAGGGGAGTAGGGAGCAGTACTTC
CASSLQGSREQYF
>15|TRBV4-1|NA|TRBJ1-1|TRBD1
TGCGCCAGCAGCCAGGACAGGGCCATGAACACTGAAGCTTTCTTT
CASSQDRAMNTEAFF
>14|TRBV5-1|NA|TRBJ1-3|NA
TGCGCCAGCAGCTTGGATGGGGCCGGGAACACCATATATTTT
CASSLDGAGNTIYF
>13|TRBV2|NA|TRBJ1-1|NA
TGTGCCAGCAGTTCCGACACGAACACTGAAGCTTTCTTT
CASSSDTNTEAFF
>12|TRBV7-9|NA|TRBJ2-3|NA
TGTGCCAGCAGCCCCGGGACAGATACGCAGTATTTT
CASSPGTDTQYF
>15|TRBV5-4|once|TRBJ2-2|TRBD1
TGTGCCAGCAGCTTAGGGGGCCTGAACACCGGGGAGCTGTTTTTT
CASSLGGLNTGELFF
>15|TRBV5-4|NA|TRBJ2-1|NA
TGTGCCAGCAGCCTCGGGCTACCGCCGGGCAATGAGCAGTTCTTC
CASSLGLPPGNEQFF
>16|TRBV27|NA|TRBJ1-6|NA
TGTGCCAGCAGTTTATCGCGGGGGATATATAATTCACCCCTCCACTTT
CASSLSRGIYNSPLHF
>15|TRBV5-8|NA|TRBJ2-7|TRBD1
TGTGCCAGCAGCACAACGGGACAGGGTACGTACGAGCAGTACTTC
CASSTTGQGTYEQYF
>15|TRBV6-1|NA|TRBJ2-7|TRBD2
TGTGCCAGTGGGACTAGCGGGGGGAATTCCTACGAGCAGTACTTC
CASGTSGGNSYEQYF
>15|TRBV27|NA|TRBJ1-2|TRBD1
TGTGCCAGCAGTCGGGGACAGCTTTCTAACTATGGCTACACCTTC
CASSRGQLSNYGYTF
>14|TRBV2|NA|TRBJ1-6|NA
TGTGCCAGCGATCCGAGGGGACGGAATTCACCCCTCCACTTT
CASDPRGRNSPLHF
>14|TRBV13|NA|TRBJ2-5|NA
TGTGCCAGCAGCTTACAGGGAATCCAAGAGACCCAGTACTTC
CASSLQGIQETQYF
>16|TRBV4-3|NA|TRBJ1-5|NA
TGCGCCAGCAGCCAAGATTTTCAGGGCGGGGGACAGCCCCAGCATTTT
CASSQDFQGGGQPQHF
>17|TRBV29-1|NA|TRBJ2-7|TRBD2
TGCAGCGTCCCCAATCGCGGTTGGCGGGGGGGCTCCTACGAGCAGTACTTC
CSVPNRGWRGGSYEQYF
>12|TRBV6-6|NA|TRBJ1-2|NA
TGTGCCAGCGAGGGGTGGAGCTATGGCTACACCTTC
CASEGWSYGYTF
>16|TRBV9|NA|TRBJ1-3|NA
TGTGCCAGCAGCCCGCAAGACTTAAACTCTGGAAACACCATATATTTT
CASSPQDLNSGNTIYF
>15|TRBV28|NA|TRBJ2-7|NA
TGTGCCAGCAGTCCGGGCTCGACGGGTTCCTACGAGCAGTACTTC
CASSPGSTGSYEQYF
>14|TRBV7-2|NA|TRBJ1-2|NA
TGTGCCAGCAGCCCCAGGGCGGCTAACTATGGCTACACCTTC
CASSPRAANYGYTF
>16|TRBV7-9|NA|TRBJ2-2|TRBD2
TGTGCCAGCAGGACGGGACTAGCTTCAGAAACCGGGGAGCTGTTTTTT
CASRTGLASETGELFF
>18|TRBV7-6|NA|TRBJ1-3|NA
TGTGCCAGCAGCTCTCAAGAGGGCAGTTGGAGCTCTGGAAACACCATATATTTT
CASSSQEGSWSSGNTIYF
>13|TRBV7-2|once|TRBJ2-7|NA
TGTGCCAGCAGCTTAGGGGACCTATACGAGCAGTACTTC
CASSLGDLYEQYF
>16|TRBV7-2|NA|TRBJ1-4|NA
TGTGCCAGCAGCTTCATCGCGGGGCGCGGGGGTGAAAAACTGTTTTTT
CASSFIAGRGGEKLFF
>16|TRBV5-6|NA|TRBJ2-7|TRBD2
TGTGCCAGCACGGGGACTAGCGGGGGGCTCGACTACGAGCAGTACTTC
CASTGTSGGLDYEQYF